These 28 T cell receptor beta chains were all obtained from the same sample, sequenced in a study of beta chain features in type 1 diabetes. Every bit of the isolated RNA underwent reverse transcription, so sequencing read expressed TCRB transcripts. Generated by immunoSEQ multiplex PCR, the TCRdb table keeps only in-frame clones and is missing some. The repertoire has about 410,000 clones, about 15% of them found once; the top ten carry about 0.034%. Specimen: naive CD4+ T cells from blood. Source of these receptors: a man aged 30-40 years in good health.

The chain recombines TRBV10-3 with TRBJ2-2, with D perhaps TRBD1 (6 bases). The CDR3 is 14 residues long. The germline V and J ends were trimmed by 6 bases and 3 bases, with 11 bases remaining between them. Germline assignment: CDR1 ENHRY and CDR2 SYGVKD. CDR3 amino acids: CAIRRQDHTGELFF. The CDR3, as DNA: TGTGCCATCAGAAGACAGGACCACACCGGGGAGCTGTTTTTT.

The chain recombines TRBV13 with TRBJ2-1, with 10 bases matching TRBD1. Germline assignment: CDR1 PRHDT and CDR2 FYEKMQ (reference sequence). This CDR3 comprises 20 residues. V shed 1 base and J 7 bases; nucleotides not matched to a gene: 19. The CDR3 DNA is TGTGCCAGCAGCTTAGTAGGGACTCCCCCGGGACAGGGGTGGGGAAATGAGCAGTTCTTC. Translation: CASSLVGTPPGQGWGNEQFF.

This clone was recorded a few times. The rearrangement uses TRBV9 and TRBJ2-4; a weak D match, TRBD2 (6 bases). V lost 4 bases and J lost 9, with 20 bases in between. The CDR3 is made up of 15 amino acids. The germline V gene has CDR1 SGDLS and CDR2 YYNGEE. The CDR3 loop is CASSPPSAGWGIQYF. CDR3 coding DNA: TGTGCCAGCAGCCCCCCATCGGCGGGGTGGGGCATTCAGTACTTC.

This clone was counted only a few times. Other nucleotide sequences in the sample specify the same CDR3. The CDR3 reads CASSPQGGSYNEQFF. DNA for the CDR3: TGTGCCAGCAGCCCCCAGGGGGGATCCTACAATGAGCAGTTCTTC. The chain couples TRBV7-9 to TRBJ2-1; tentative D call: TRBD1 (7 bases). This CDR3 has 15 residues. Trimming removed 5 bases from V and 1 base from J, with 12 bases in between. The V gene's germline CDR1 is SEHNR and CDR2 FQNEAQ (reference sequence).

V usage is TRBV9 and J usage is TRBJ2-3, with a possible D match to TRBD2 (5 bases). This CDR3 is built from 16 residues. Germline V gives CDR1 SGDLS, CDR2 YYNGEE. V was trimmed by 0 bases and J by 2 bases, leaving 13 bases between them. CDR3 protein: CASSVGAPGVTDTQYF. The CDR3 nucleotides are TGTGCCAGCAGCGTAGGGGCCCCCGGGGTCACAGATACGCAGTATTTT. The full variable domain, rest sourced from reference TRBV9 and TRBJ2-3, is DSGVTQTPKHLITATGQRVTLRCSPRSGDLSVYWYQQSLDQGLQFLIQYYNGEERAKGNILERFSAQQFPDLHSELNLSSLELGDSALYFCASSVGAPGVTDTQYFGPGTRLTVL.

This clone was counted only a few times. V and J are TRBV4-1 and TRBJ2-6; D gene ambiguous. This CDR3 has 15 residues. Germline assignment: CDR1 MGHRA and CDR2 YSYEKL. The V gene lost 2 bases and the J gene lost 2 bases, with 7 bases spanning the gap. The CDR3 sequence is CASSQPSAGANVLTF. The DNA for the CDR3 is TGCGCCAGCAGCCAACCCAGTGCTGGGGCCAACGTCCTGACTTTC.

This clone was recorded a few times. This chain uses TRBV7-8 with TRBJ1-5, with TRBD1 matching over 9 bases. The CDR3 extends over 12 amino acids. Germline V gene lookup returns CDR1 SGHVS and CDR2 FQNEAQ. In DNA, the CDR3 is TGTGCGTCACAGGGGGCCGATCAGCCCCAGCATTTT. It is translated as CASQGADQPQHF.

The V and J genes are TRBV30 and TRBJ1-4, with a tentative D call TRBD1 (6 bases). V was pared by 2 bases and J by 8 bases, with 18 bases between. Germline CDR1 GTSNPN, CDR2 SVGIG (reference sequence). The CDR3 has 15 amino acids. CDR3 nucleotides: TGTGCCTGGAGTACACCATTAAAGGACAGAGAAAAACTGTTTTTT. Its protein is CAWSTPLKDREKLFF.

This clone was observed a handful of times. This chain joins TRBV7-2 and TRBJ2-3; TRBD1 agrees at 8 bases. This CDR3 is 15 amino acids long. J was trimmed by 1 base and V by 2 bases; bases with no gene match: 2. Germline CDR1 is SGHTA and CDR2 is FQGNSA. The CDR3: CASSLLTGGTDTQYF. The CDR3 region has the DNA TGTGCCAGCAGCTTATTGACAGGGGGCACAGATACGCAGTATTTT. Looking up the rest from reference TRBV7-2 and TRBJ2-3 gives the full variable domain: GAGVSQSPSNKVTEKGKDVELRCDPISGHTALYWYRQSLGQGLEFLIYFQGNSAPDKSGLPSDRFSAERTGGSVSTLTIQRTQQEDSAVYLCASSLLTGGTDTQYFGPGTRLTVL.

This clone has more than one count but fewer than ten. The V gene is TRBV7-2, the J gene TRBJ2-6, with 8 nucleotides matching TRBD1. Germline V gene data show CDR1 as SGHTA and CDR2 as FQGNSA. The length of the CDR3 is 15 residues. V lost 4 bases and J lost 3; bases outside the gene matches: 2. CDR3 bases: TGTGCCAGCAGCTCGACAGGGGTTGGGGCCAACGTCCTGACTTTC. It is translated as CASSSTGVGANVLTF.

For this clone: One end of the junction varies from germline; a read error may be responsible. CDR3 in amino acids: CASSVGTTSTDTQYF. The DNA for the CDR3 is TGTGCCAGCAGCGTAGGGACCACTAGCACAGATACGCAGTATTTT. The genes are TRBV13 and TRBJ2-3; D is possibly TRBD1 or TRBD2 (5 bases each). Per germline, CDR1 PRHDT and CDR2 FYEKMQ (reference sequence). This CDR3 contains 15 residues.

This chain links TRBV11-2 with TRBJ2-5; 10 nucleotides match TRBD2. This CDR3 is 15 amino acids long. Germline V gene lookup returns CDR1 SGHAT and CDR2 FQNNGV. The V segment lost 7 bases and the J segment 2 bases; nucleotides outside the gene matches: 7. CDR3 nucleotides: TGTGCCAGCAAACCAGCGGGGGGGATACAAGAGACCCAGTACTTC. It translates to CASKPAGGIQETQYF.

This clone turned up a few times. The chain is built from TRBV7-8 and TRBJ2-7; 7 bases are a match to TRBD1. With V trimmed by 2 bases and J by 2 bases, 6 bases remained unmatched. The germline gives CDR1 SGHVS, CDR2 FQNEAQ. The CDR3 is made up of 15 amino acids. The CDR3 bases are TGTGCCAGCAGCTTAAAGGGGGCGTATCCCTACGAGCAGTACTTC. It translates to CASSLKGAYPYEQYF.

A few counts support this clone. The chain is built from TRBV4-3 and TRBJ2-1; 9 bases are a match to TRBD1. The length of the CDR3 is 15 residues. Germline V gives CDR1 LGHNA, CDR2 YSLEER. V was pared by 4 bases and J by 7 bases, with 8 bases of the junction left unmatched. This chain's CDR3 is CASSPQDRGVNEQFF. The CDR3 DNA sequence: TGCGCCAGCAGCCCTCAAGACAGGGGGGTTAATGAGCAGTTCTTC.

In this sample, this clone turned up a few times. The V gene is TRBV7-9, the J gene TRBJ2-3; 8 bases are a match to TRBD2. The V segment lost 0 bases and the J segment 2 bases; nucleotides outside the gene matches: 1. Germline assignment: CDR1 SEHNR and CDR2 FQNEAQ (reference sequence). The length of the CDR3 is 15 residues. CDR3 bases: TGTGCCAGCAGCTTAGCTAGCGGGAACACAGATACGCAGTATTTT. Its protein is CASSLASGNTDTQYF. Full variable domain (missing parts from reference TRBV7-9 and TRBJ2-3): DTGVSQNPRHKITKRGQNVTFRCDPISEHNRLYWYRQTLGQGPEFLTYFQNEAQLEKSRLLSDRFSAERPKGSFSTLEIQRTEQGDSAMYLCASSLASGNTDTQYFGPGTRLTVL.

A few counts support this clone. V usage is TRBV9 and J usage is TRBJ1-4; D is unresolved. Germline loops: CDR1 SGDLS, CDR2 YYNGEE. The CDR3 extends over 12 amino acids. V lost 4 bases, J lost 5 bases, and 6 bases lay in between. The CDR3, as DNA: TGTGCCAGCAGCCGATACAATGAAAAACTGTTTTTT. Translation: CASSRYNEKLFF. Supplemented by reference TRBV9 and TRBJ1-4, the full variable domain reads DSGVTQTPKHLITATGQRVTLRCSPRSGDLSVYWYQQSLDQGLQFLIQYYNGEERAKGNILERFSAQQFPDLHSELNLSSLELGDSALYFCASSRYNEKLFFGSGTQLSVL.

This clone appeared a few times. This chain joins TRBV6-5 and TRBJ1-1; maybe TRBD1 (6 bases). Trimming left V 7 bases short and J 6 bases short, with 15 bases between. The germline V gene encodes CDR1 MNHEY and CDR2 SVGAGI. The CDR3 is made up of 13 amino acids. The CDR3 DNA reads TGTGCCAGCAAAACAGGGTTGGTAGCTGAAGCTTTCTTT. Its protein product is CASKTGLVAEAFF.

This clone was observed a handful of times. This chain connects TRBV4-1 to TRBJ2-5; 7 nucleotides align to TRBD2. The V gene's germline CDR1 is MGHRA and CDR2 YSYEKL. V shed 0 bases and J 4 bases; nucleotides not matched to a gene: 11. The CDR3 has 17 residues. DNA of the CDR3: TGCGCCAGCAGCCAAGATAGGAGGGTTGGGGAGGGAGAGACCCAGTACTTC. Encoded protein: CASSQDRRVGEGETQYF.

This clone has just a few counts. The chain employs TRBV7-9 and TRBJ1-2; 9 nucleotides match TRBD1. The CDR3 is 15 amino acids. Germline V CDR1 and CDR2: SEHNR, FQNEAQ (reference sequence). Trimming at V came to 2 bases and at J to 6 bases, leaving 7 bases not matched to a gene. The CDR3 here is CASSLSSGTGNGYTF. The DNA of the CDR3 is TGTGCCAGCAGCTTATCTTCCGGGACAGGGAATGGCTACACCTTC.

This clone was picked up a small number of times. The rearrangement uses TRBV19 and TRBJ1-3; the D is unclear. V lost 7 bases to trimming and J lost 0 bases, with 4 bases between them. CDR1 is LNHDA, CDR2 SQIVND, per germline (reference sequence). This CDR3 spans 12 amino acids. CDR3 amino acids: CASKSSGNTIYF. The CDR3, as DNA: TGTGCCAGTAAAAGCTCTGGAAACACCATATATTTT. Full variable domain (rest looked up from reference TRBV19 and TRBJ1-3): DGGITQSPKYLFRKEGQNVTLSCEQNLNHDAMYWYRQDPGQGLRLIYYSQIVNDFQKGDIAEGYSVSREKKESFPLTVTSAQKNPTAFYLCASKSSGNTIYFGEGSWLTVV.

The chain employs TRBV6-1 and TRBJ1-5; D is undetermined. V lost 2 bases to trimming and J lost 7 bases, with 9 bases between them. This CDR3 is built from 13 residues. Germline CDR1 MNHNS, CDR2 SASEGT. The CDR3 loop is CASSERPGQPQHF. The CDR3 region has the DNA TGTGCCAGCAGTGAACGACCGGGGCAGCCCCAGCATTTT.

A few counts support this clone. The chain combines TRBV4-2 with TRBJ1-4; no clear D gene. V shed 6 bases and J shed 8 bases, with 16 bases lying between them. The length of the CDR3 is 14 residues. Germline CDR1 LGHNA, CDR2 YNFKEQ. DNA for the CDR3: TGTGCCAGCAGGGCAGTCCCGGCGCGCGAAAAACTGTTTTTT. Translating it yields CASRAVPAREKLFF.

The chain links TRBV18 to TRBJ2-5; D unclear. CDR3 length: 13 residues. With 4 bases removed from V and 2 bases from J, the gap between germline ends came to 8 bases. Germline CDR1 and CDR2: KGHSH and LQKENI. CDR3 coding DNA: TGTGCCAGCTCACTCAGGTTACAAGAGACCCAGTACTTC. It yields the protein CASSLRLQETQYF. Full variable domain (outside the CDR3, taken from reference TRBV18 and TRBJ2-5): NAGVMQNPRHLVRRRGQEARLRCSPMKGHSHVYWYRQLPEEGLKFMVYLQKENIIDESGMPKERFSAEFPKEGPSILRIQQVVRGDSAAYFCASSLRLQETQYFGPGTRLLVL.

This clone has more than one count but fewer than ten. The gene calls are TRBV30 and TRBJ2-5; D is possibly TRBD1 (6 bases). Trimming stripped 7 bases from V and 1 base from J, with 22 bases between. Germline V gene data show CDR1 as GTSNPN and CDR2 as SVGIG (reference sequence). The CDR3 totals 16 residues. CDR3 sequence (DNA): TGTGCCTTACACGGACAGCCGGGGTCGGGCCAAGAGACCCAGTACTTC. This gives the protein CALHGQPGSGQETQYF.

This CDR3 reads CASSSKARLADNEQFF. CDR3 nucleotide sequence: TGTGCCAGCAGCTCAAAAGCGCGACTAGCCGACAATGAGCAGTTCTTC. The chain joins TRBV5-4 to TRBJ2-1, with TRBD2 matching 7 bases. The CDR3 length is 16 residues. The germline V gene encodes CDR1 SGHNT and CDR2 YYREEE (reference sequence). J gave up 5 bases and V 3 bases, and 11 bases lay outside the gene matches. Together with reference TRBV5-4 and TRBJ2-1, the CDR3 gives the full variable domain: ETGVTQSPTHLIKTRGQQVTLRCSSQSGHNTVSWYQQALGQGPQFIFQYYREEENGRGNFPPRFSGLQFPNYSSELNVNALELDDSALYLCASSSKARLADNEQFFGPGTRLTVL.

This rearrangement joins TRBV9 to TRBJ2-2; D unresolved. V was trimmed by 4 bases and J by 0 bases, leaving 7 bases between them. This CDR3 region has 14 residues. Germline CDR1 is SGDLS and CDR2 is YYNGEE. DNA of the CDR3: TGTGCCAGCAGCAGTAGGGCGAACACCGGGGAGCTGTTTTTT. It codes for CASSSRANTGELFF.

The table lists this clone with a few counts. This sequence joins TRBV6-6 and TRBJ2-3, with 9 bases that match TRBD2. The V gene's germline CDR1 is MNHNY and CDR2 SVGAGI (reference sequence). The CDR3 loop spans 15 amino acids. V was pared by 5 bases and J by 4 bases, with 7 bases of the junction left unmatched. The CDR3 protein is CASSRAGGTADTQYF. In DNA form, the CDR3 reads TGTGCCAGCAGTCGAGCGGGAGGAACGGCAGATACGCAGTATTTT.

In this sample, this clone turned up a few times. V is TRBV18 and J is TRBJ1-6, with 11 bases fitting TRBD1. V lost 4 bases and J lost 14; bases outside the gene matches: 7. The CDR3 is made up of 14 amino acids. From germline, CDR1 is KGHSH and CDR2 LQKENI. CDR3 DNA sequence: TGTGCCAGCTCACTGGGACAGGGGGAACGGGCCCTCCACTTT. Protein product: CASSLGQGERALHF.